The 27 T cell receptor beta chains given below trace back to one sample, sequenced in a study of STAT5B mutations in CD4+ large granular lymphocyte leukemia. The table came from immunoSEQ multiplex PCR; TCRdb's copy has only in-frame clones and leaves some out. The sample contains over 25,000 clones, around 70% of which appear only once. Sequenced: CD4+ T cells from blood buffy coats. The receptors were sampled from a human donor in good health.

This chain links TRBV28 with TRBJ2-5; D uncertain. Trimming removed 4 bases at V and 5 bases at J, with 14 bases between. Germline CDR1 reads MDHEN; CDR2 reads SYDVKM. The CDR3 spans 14 residues. DNA of the CDR3: TGTGCCAGCAGTTACGAACAGTTGGGGGAGACCCAGTACTTC. It is translated as CASSYEQLGETQYF.

This chain connects TRBV6-5 to TRBJ2-5; 9 bases agree with TRBD2. Trimming took 7 bases from V and 3 from J; bases not matched to a gene: 3. Germline-derived CDR1 and CDR2 are MNHEY and SVGAGI. The length of the CDR3 is 13 residues. The CDR3 spells CASKIAGEETQYF. The DNA of the CDR3 is TGTGCCAGCAAGATAGCGGGGGAAGAGACCCAGTACTTC.

This clone was seen only a few times. The V call is TRBV5-1, the J call TRBJ1-4; D remains ambiguous. This CDR3 comprises 13 residues. Trimming cost V 3 bases and J 8 bases, with 11 bases left between them. Germline loops: CDR1 SGHRS, CDR2 YFSETQ. The CDR3 loop is CASSSEGTEKLFF. Here the CDR3 DNA reads TGCGCCAGCAGCTCAGAGGGAACGGAAAAACTGTTTTTT.

The J gene is TRBJ1-2, the V gene TRBV15, with D unclear. V lost 0 bases to trimming and J lost 4 bases, with 9 bases between them. The CDR3 runs to 14 residues. The V gene's germline CDR1 is LNHNV and CDR2 YYDKDF (reference sequence). The CDR3 bases are TGTGCCACCAGCAGAGATCCCGGCAGCTATGGCTACACCTTC. Its protein is CATSRDPGSYGYTF.

The table lists this clone with a few counts. This rearrangement joins TRBV5-1 to TRBJ2-3, with 7 bases lining up with TRBD2. V gave up 4 bases and J gave up 3 bases; unmatched junction bases: 8. Germline V gives CDR1 SGHRS, CDR2 YFSETQ. This CDR3 has 15 amino acids. CDR3 in amino acids: CASSLTRGETDTQYF. CDR3 nucleotides: TGCGCCAGCAGCCTGACTCGGGGGGAGACAGATACGCAGTATTTT.

The V call is TRBV9, the J call TRBJ1-4; D is unresolved. Germline loops: CDR1 SGDLS, CDR2 YYNGEE. The V and J ends lost 0 bases and 2 bases respectively, with 5 bases between them. This CDR3 is built from 14 residues. In DNA, the CDR3 is TGTGCCAGCAGCGTAGATTTCACTAATGAAAAACTGTTTTTT. Its translation: CASSVDFTNEKLFF.

This chain links TRBV7-2 with TRBJ2-5; D may be TRBD1 (6 bases). The CDR3 covers 15 residues. Germline V gene sequence: CDR1 SGHTA, CDR2 FQGNSA. V was pared by 1 base and J by 2 bases, with 11 bases between. The CDR3: CASSLGSRGQETQYF. Written as DNA, the CDR3 is TGTGCCAGCAGCTTAGGATCCAGGGGACAAGAGACCCAGTACTTC.

This rearrangement joins TRBV11-2 to TRBJ2-7; D perhaps matches TRBD1 (6 bases). V dropped 5 bases and J dropped 1 base, with 9 bases sitting between them. CDR3 length: 13 amino acids. Germline CDR1 SGHAT, CDR2 FQNNGV. CDR3 protein: CASSPGQSYEQYF. The CDR3 region has the DNA TGTGCCAGCAGCCCTGGACAGTCCTACGAGCAGTACTTC.

This chain joins TRBV29-1 and TRBJ2-1, with a tentative D call TRBD2 (7 bases). V was clipped by 7 bases and J by 5 bases, with 24 bases between them. This CDR3 is built from 16 residues. The germline gives CDR1 SQVTM, CDR2 ANQGSEA. The CDR3 coding sequence is TGCAGCGCCTCCCGGCTCCGGGGGGCATTGAACAATGAGCAGTTCTTC. It translates to CSASRLRGALNNEQFF.

The V gene is TRBV5-1, the J gene TRBJ2-7; no reliable D call. The CDR3 extends over 16 amino acids. V lost 0 bases to trimming and J lost 5 bases, with 18 bases between them. The germline gives CDR1 SGHRS, CDR2 YFSETQ. In DNA form, the CDR3 reads TGCGCCAGCAGCTTGGGGTCAGCTGCGGTAGGAAACGAGCAGTACTTC. Its translation is CASSLGSAAVGNEQYF.

The rearrangement uses TRBV7-6 and TRBJ2-5; tentatively, D is TRBD2 (5 bases). The V end lost 2 bases, the J end lost 5 bases, and 12 bases lay between the germline ends. The germline CDR1 and CDR2 sequences are SGHVS and FNYEAQ. The CDR3 runs 14 residues. The CDR3 DNA reads as TGTGCCAGCAGCTTAAGGGCAGCGGCGGAGACCCAGTACTTC. Encoded protein: CASSLRAAAETQYF. Based on the CDR3 plus reference TRBV7-6 and TRBJ2-5, the full variable domain is GAGVSQSPRYKVTKRGQDVALRCDPISGHVSLYWYRQALGQGPEFLTYFNYEAQQDKSGLPNDRFSAERPEGSISTLTIQRTEQRDSAMYRCASSLRAAAETQYFGPGTRLLVL.

A few counts support this clone. The rearrangement uses TRBV25-1 and TRBJ2-3; D might be TRBD2 (6 bases). Germline V gene lookup returns CDR1 MGHDK and CDR2 SYGVNS. V lost 5 bases, J lost 5 bases, and 14 bases lay in between. This CDR3 spans 14 amino acids. The CDR3 protein is CASSRDGGRDTQYF. CDR3 nucleotide sequence: TGTGCCAGCAGTCGGGACGGGGGTAGAGATACGCAGTATTTT.

In nucleotides, the CDR3 is TGCGCCAGCAGCCAGGGGACTAGCGGTCCCTACGAGCAGTACTTC. It translates to CASSQGTSGPYEQYF. The V gene is TRBV4-1, the J gene TRBJ2-7, with TRBD2 matching over 11 bases. Germline CDR1 and CDR2: MGHRA and YSYEKL. The CDR3 totals 15 residues. J lost 2 bases, V lost 3 bases, and 3 bases had no gene match.

The gene calls are TRBV19 and TRBJ1-4, with 9 bases aligning to TRBD1. The trim removed 7 bases at V and 3 bases at J, leaving 3 bases unmatched. The CDR3 has 14 residues. Germline CDR1 is LNHDA and CDR2 is SQIVND (reference sequence). CDR3 sequence reads: CASTRTGANEKLFF. The CDR3 DNA reads as TGTGCCAGTACAAGGACAGGGGCTAATGAAAAACTGTTTTTT.

This clone was counted only a few times. The V call is TRBV18, the J call TRBJ1-2; 8 bases map to TRBD1. J gave up 2 bases and V 3 bases, and 5 bases lay outside the gene matches. CDR3 size: 15 residues. CDR1 KGHSH and CDR2 LQKENI come from the germline V gene. The CDR3 loop reads CASSPEGQANYGYTF. DNA of the CDR3: TGTGCCAGCTCACCCGAGGGACAGGCAAACTATGGCTACACCTTC.

The genes are TRBV19 and TRBJ2-3, with D tentatively TRBD1 (5 bases). This CDR3 spans 15 amino acids. Germline-derived CDR1 and CDR2 are LNHDA and SQIVND (reference sequence). Trimming stripped 3 bases from V and 1 base from J, with 11 bases between. The DNA of the CDR3 is TGTGCCAGTAGTATCCAGCCAGGGTGCACAGATACGCAGTATTTT. Protein sequence: CASSIQPGCTDTQYF.

The rearrangement uses TRBV7-9 and TRBJ1-1; TRBD1 aligns across 9 bases. Germline loops: CDR1 SEHNR, CDR2 FQNEAQ (reference sequence). V shed 4 bases, J shed 8 bases, and the junction held 14 bases outside the gene matches. CDR3 length equals 16 residues. The CDR3 loop reads CASSSTKTGGSSEAFF. The CDR3 region has the DNA TGTGCCAGCAGCTCTACTAAGACAGGGGGATCCTCAGAAGCTTTCTTT.

The chain joins TRBV9 to TRBJ2-1, with 8 positions matching TRBD2. The CDR3 has 17 residues. Germline V gives CDR1 SGDLS, CDR2 YYNGEE. Unmatched junction bases numbered 7, after V lost 0 bases and J lost 2 bases. CDR3 sequence: CASSVEFYGGAYNEQFF. The CDR3 nucleotides are TGTGCCAGCAGCGTAGAGTTCTACGGGGGGGCCTACAATGAGCAGTTCTTC.

The V gene is TRBV7-3, the J gene TRBJ1-2; D remains unclear. Per the germline V gene, CDR1 is SGHTA and CDR2 is FQGTGA. The CDR3 contains 11 residues. V lost 5 bases, J lost 7 bases, and 8 bases lay in between. The CDR3 is CASSGESGYTF. DNA of the CDR3: TGTGCCAGCAGCGGAGAAAGTGGCTACACCTTC.

The V and J genes are TRBV27 and TRBJ1-1; 10 nucleotides agree with TRBD1. Germline CDR1 is MNHEY and CDR2 is SMNVEV (reference sequence). This CDR3 comprises 13 residues. Trimming at V came to 3 bases and at J to 12 bases, leaving 7 bases not matched to a gene. The CDR3 nucleotides are TGTGCCAGCAGTTTTTTGGACAGGGGGGCAACTTTCTTT. It encodes CASSFLDRGATFF.

Only one count was recorded for this clone. The chain joins TRBV9 to TRBJ2-5, with D perhaps matching TRBD1 (5 bases). Germline V gene data show CDR1 as SGDLS and CDR2 as YYNGEE. The CDR3 extends over 14 amino acids. V was trimmed by 0 bases and J by 2 bases, leaving 8 bases between them. The CDR3 DNA follows: TGTGCCAGCAGCGTAGGGTCAGGGCAAGAGACCCAGTACTTC. This translates into CASSVGSGQETQYF.

J is TRBJ2-4 and V is TRBV12-5; D may correspond to TRBD1 or TRBD2 (5 bases each). Trimming took 0 bases from V and 1 from J, leaving 10 bases between them. CDR1 and CDR2 (germline): LGHNT, FRNRAP. This CDR3 has 16 amino acids. As DNA, the CDR3 is TGTGCTAGTGGTTTGGTAACCGGGACGGCCAAAAACATTCAGTACTTC. It yields the protein CASGLVTGTAKNIQYF.

The chain joins TRBV7-2 to TRBJ1-2, with 9 bases fitting TRBD1. Germline trimming cut 3 bases from V and 8 bases from J; bases unmatched to any gene: 10. The CDR3 totals 15 residues. Germline CDR1 SGHTA, CDR2 FQGNSA. CDR3 DNA: TGTGCCAGCAGCTTGGCCCTACAGGGGGCGGAAGGCTACACCTTC. Residues: CASSLALQGAEGYTF.

The J gene is TRBJ2-3, the V gene TRBV27; TRBD1 matches at 7 bases. Germline V gene sequence: CDR1 MNHEY, CDR2 SMNVEV (reference sequence). J lost 4 bases, V lost 5 bases, and 12 bases had no gene match. The CDR3 totals 16 residues. As DNA, the CDR3 is TGTGCCAGCAGTACCCGACAGGGTAAGGTCTCAGATACGCAGTATTTT. This gives the protein CASSTRQGKVSDTQYF.

The J gene is TRBJ2-7, the V gene TRBV4-3; perhaps TRBD2 as D (5 bases). CDR3 size: 14 residues. The germline CDR1 and CDR2 sequences are LGHNA and YSLEER. Deletions cut 1 base from V and 7 bases from J, with 14 bases between. CDR3 loop: CASSQGLATGEQYF. As DNA, the CDR3 is TGCGCCAGCAGCCAAGGGTTAGCAACGGGAGAGCAGTACTTC.

V is TRBV5-6 and J is TRBJ2-7; D is ambiguous. Germline V CDR1 and CDR2: SGHDT, YYEEEE. Trimming left V 4 bases short and J 2 bases short, with 13 bases between. The CDR3 is 14 residues long. CDR3 residues: CASSARLGTYEQYF. The CDR3 DNA reads TGTGCCAGCAGCGCCCGTCTAGGCACCTACGAGCAGTACTTC. Together with reference TRBV5-6 and TRBJ2-7, the CDR3 gives the full variable domain: DAGVTQSPTHLIKTRGQQVTLRCSPKSGHDTVSWYQQALGQGPQFIFQYYEEEERQRGNFPDRFSGHQFPNYSSELNVNALLLGDSALYLCASSARLGTYEQYFGPGTRLTVT.

This clone was detected once. V usage is TRBV7-2 and J usage is TRBJ2-5; 9 positions match TRBD1. The DNA end is more similar to TRBJ2-7, so the J call may be wrong. There are 15 residues in the CDR3. The germline CDR1 and CDR2 sequences are SGHTA and FQGNSA. DNA of the CDR3: TGTGCCAGCAGCCTTCGGACAGGGGCCACCTACGAGCAGTACTTC. This codes for CASSLRTGATYEQYF.